The sequence of this T cell receptor (beta chain) was determined in a study of T cell repertoires in cytomegalovirus infection. Study at large: Based on public TCR beta signatures, there were indications of CMV infection and of a matching HLA type.

Regarding this clonotype: Its matching antigen is unknown.

TCRdb processed the reads anew with MiXCR; each CDR3 protein has one entry. The sample holds more than 250,000 distinct CDR3 sequences, 20% to 30% seen once. V gave up 3 bases and J gave up 7 bases; unmatched junction bases: 11. The CDR3 runs 15 residues. CDR1 is SGHTA and CDR2 is FQGNSA in the germline V gene. Sequenced material: cultured PBMCs, taken from culture after CMV antigen stimulation. The gene calls are TRBV7-2 and TRBJ2-7; 8 nucleotides match TRBD2. The origin of this receptor is a human donor in good health (CMV status not recorded). Some clones in this sample may be carry-over from other donors' samples. In nucleotides, the CDR3 is TGTGCCAGCAGCTTCGACCCGGGAGGGCCCTGGGAGCAGTACTTC. This gives the protein CASSFDPGGPWEQYF.